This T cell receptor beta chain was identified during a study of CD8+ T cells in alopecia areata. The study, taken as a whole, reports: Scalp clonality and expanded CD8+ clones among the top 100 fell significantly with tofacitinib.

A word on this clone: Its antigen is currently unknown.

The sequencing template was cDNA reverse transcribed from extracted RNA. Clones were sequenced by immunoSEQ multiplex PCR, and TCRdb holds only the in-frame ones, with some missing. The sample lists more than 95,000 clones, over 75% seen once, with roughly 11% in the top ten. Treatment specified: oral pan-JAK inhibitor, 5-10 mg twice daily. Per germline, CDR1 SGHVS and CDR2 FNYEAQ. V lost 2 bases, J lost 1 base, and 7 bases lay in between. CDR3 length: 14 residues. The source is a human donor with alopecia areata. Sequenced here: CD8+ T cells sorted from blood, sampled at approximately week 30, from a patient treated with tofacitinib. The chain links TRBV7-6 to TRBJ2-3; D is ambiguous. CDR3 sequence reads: CASSLSYGTDTQYF. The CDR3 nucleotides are TGTGCCAGCAGCTTAAGCTACGGCACAGATACGCAGTATTTT. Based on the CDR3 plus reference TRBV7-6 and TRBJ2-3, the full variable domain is GAGVSQSPRYKVTKRGQDVALRCDPISGHVSLYWYRQALGQGPEFLTYFNYEAQQDKSGLPNDRFSAERPEGSISTLTIQRTEQRDSAMYRCASSLSYGTDTQYFGPGTRLTVL.